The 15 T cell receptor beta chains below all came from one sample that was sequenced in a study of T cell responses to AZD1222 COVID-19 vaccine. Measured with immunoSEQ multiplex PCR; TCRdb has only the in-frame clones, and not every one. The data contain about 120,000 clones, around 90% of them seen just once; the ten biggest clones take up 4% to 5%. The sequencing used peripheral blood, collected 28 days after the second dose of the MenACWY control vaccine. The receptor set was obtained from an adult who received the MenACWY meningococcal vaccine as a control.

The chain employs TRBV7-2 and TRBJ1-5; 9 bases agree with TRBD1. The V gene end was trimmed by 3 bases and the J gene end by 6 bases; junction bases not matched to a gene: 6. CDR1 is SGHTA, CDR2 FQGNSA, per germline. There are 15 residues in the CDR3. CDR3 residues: CASSFGQGFRQPQHF. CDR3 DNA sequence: TGTGCCAGCAGCTTCGGACAGGGGTTCCGTCAGCCCCAGCATTTT.

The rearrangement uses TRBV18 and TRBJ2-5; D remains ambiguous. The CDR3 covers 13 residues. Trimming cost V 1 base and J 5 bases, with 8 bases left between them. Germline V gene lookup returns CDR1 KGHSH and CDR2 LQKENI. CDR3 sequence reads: CASSPRQSETQYF. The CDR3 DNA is TGTGCCAGCTCACCACGGCAGAGCGAGACCCAGTACTTC.

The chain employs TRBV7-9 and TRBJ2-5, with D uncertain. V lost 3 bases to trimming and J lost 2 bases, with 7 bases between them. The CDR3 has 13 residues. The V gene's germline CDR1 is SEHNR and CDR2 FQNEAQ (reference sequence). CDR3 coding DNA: TGTGCCAGCAGCTTGGGGAAACAAGAGACCCAGTACTTC. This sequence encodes CASSLGKQETQYF.

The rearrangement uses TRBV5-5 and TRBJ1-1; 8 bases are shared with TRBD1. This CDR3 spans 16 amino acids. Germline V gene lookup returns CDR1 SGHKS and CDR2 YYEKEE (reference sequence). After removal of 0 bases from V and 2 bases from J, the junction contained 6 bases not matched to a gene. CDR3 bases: TGTGCCAGCAGCTTGGACAGGGGGACACCTAACACTGAAGCTTTCTTT. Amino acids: CASSLDRGTPNTEAFF.

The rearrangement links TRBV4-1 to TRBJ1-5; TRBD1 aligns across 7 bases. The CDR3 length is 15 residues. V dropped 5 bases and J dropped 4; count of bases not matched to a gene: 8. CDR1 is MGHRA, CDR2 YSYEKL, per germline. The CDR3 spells CASSKLQGKNQPQHF. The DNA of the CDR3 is TGCGCCAGCAGCAAGCTACAGGGGAAAAATCAGCCCCAGCATTTT.

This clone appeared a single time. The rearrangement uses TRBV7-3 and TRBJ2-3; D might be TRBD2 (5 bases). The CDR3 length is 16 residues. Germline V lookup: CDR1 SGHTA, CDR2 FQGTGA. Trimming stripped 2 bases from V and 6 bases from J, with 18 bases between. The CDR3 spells CASSLFGLASSDTQYF. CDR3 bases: TGTGCCAGCAGCTTATTTGGTCTAGCCTCGAGCGATACGCAGTATTTT.

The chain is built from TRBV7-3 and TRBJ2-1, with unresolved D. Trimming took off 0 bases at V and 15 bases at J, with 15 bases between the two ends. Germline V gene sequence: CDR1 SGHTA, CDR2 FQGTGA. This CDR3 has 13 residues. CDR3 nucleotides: TGTGCCAGCAGCTTAACGGGAAGGGATGAATGGTTCTTC. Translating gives CASSLTGRDEWFF.

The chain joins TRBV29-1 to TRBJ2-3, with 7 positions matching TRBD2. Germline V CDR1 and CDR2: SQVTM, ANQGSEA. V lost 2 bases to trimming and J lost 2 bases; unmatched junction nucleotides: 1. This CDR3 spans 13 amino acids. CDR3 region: CSVESGDTDTQYF. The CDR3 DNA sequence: TGCAGCGTTGAAAGCGGGGACACAGATACGCAGTATTTT.

DNA for the CDR3: TGTGCCAGCAGTGAATCCAGGGGGATATGGGTAGCGGGAGGGATCTACGAGCAGTACTTC. It translates to CASSESRGIWVAGGIYEQYF. This chain uses TRBV6-1 with TRBJ2-7; TRBD2 matches at 11 bases. CDR3 length equals 20 residues. Germline V gene data show CDR1 as MNHNS and CDR2 as SASEGT. J was trimmed by 3 bases and V by 2 bases; bases with no gene match: 18.

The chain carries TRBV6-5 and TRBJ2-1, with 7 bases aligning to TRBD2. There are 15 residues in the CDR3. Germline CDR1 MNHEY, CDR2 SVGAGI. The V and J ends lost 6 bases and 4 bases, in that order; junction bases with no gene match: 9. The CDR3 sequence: CASSPTSSLYNEQFF. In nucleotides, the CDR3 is TGTGCCAGCAGCCCGACTAGCTCGCTTTACAATGAGCAGTTCTTC.

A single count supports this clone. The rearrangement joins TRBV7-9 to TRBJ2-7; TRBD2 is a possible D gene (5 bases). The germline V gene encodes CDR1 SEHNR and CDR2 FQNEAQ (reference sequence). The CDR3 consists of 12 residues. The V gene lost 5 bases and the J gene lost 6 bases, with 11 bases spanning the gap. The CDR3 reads CASSHSEAEQYF. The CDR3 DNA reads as TGTGCCAGCAGCCACTCGGAGGCCGAGCAGTACTTC.

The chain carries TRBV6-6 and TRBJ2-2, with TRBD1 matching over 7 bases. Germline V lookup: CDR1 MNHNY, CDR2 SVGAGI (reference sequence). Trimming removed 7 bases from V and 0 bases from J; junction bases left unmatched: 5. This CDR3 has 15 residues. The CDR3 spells CASTPTGPNTGELFF. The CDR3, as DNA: TGTGCCAGCACCCCGACAGGGCCGAACACCGGGGAGCTGTTTTTT.

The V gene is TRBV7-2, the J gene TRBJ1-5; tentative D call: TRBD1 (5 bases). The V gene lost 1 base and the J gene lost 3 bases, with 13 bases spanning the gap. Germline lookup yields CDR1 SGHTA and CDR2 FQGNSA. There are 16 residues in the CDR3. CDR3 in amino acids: CASSLVGGVNNQPQHF. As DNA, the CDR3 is TGTGCCAGCAGCTTAGTCGGAGGGGTTAACAATCAGCCCCAGCATTTT.

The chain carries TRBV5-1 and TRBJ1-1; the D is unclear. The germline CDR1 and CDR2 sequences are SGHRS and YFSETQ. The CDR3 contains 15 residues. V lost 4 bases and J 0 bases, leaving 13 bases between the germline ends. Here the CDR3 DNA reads TGCGCCAGCAGCCCTTACAGCGCGATGAACACTGAAGCTTTCTTT. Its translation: CASSPYSAMNTEAFF.

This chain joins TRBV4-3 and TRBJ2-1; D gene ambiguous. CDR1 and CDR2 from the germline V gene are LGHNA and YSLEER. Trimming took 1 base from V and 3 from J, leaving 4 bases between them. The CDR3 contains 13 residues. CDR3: CASSQVVYNEQFF. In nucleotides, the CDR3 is TGCGCCAGCAGCCAAGTGGTCTACAATGAGCAGTTCTTC.